These T cell receptor beta chains were read from a single sample in a study of T-cell reconstitution after alpha-beta-depleted transplantation in children. MiXCR, run by TCRdb on the PCR reads, gives a single entry per CDR3 protein. The sample consists of about 22,000 distinct CDR3 sequences, 11% of them appearing once. Source: PBMCs from the stem cell graft donor, taken from the stem cell graft. Every receptor here comes from a human donor who donated a stem cell graft to a child with chronic granulomatous disease. Each CDR3 is given with its conserved first and last residue. Each record gives: J gene, D gene, V gene, clone size, CDR3 protein, CDR3 DNA. D genes are given only for firm matches. Size values are once, few and many counts, or a class for expanded clones, and some rows have none.

j_gene: TRBJ2-7; d_gene: TRBD1; v_gene: TRBV27; abundance: many; CDR3aa: CASSQLPGQGSYF; CDR3nt: TGTGCCAGCAGTCAGCTCCCGGGACAGGGATCGTACTTC
j_gene: TRBJ1-6; d_gene: -; v_gene: TRBV7-2; abundance: many; CDR3aa: CASSLARGYSYNSPLHF; CDR3nt: TGTGCCAGCAGCTTAGCGCGAGGGTACTCCTATAATTCACCCCTCCACTTT
j_gene: TRBJ1-3; d_gene: -; v_gene: TRBV6-8; abundance: many; CDR3aa: CASSLDRTLGNTIYF; CDR3nt: TGTGCCAGCAGTTTGGACAGAACACTTGGAAACACCATATATTTT
j_gene: TRBJ2-7; d_gene: -; v_gene: TRBV20-1; abundance: many; CDR3aa: CSARGSSYEQYF; CDR3nt: TGCAGTGCTCGAGGGAGCTCCTACGAGCAGTACTTC
j_gene: TRBJ2-3; d_gene: TRBD2; v_gene: TRBV7-2; abundance: many; CDR3aa: CASSLTRGGGDTQYF; CDR3nt: TGTGCCAGCAGCTTAACACGGGGGGGGGGAGATACGCAGTATTTT
j_gene: TRBJ2-3; d_gene: -; v_gene: TRBV5-1; abundance: many; CDR3aa: CASSLSVAITDTQYF; CDR3nt: TGCGCCAGCAGCTTGAGCGTCGCCATCACAGATACGCAGTATTTT
j_gene: TRBJ2-1; d_gene: -; v_gene: TRBV12-3/TRBV12-4; abundance: medium-sized; CDR3aa: CASSPSGGPYNEQFF; CDR3nt: TGTGCCAGCAGTCCAAGCGGAGGCCCCTACAATGAGCAGTTCTTC
j_gene: TRBJ2-1; d_gene: TRBD2; v_gene: TRBV3-1; abundance: many; CDR3aa: CASSQVGGGAYNEQFF; CDR3nt: TGTGCCAGCAGCCAAGTTGGCGGGGGGGCCTACAATGAGCAGTTCTTC
j_gene: TRBJ1-5; d_gene: -; v_gene: TRBV9; abundance: -; CDR3aa: CASSPRDGTQPQHF; CDR3nt: TGTGCCAGCAGCCCACGGGATGGAACGCAGCCCCAGCATTTC
j_gene: TRBJ2-3; d_gene: TRBD2; v_gene: TRBV20-1; abundance: -; CDR3aa: CSATLWTSGGHTDTQYF; CDR3nt: TGCAGTGCTACGCTCTGGACTAGCGGGGGGCACACAGATACGCAGTATTTT
j_gene: TRBJ2-5; d_gene: -; v_gene: TRBV7-6; abundance: many; CDR3aa: CASSFRRGGETQYF; CDR3nt: TGTGCCAGCAGCTTTCGGAGGGGCGGCGAGACCCAGTACTTC
j_gene: TRBJ1-2; d_gene: -; v_gene: TRBV9; abundance: many; CDR3aa: CASSVDGGGSGYTF; CDR3nt: TGTGCCAGCAGCGTAGACGGAGGGGGATCTGGCTACACCTTC
j_gene: TRBJ1-1; d_gene: TRBD1; v_gene: TRBV5-1; abundance: many; CDR3aa: CASSLQTGAPTEAFF; CDR3nt: TGCGCCAGCAGCTTGCAGACAGGGGCTCCTACTGAAGCTTTCTTT
j_gene: TRBJ1-2; d_gene: TRBD1; v_gene: TRBV10-2; abundance: -; CDR3aa: CASSARDSTYGYTF; CDR3nt: TGCGCCAGCAGTGCCCGGGACAGCACCTATGGCTACACCTTC
j_gene: TRBJ2-1; d_gene: -; v_gene: TRBV29-1; abundance: many; CDR3aa: CSVVPVDEQFF; CDR3nt: TGCAGCGTTGTCCCTGTAGATGAGCAGTTCTTC
j_gene: TRBJ1-5; d_gene: -; v_gene: TRBV12-3/TRBV12-4; abundance: medium-sized; CDR3aa: CASSLRTENSNQPQHF; CDR3nt: TGTGCCAGCAGTTTAAGGACAGAAAATAGCAATCAGCCCCAGCATTTT
j_gene: TRBJ2-1; d_gene: TRBD2; v_gene: TRBV20-1; abundance: many; CDR3aa: CSARGLPSYNEQFF; CDR3nt: TGCAGTGCTAGGGGACTACCGTCCTACAATGAGCAGTTCTTC
j_gene: TRBJ2-2; d_gene: -; v_gene: TRBV2; abundance: many; CDR3aa: CASSDYTGEAGELFF; CDR3nt: TGTGCCAGCAGTGACTACACAGGAGAAGCCGGGGAGCTGTTTTTT
j_gene: TRBJ1-5; d_gene: -; v_gene: TRBV29-1; abundance: many; CDR3aa: CSVEWDSNQPQHF; CDR3nt: TGCAGCGTTGAATGGGATAGTAACCAGCCCCAGCATTTT
j_gene: TRBJ2-3; d_gene: -; v_gene: TRBV7-3; abundance: many; CDR3aa: CASSSSPGATQYF; CDR3nt: TGTGCCAGCAGCTCCTCCCCCGGCGCGACGCAGTATTTT
j_gene: TRBJ1-6; d_gene: TRBD1; v_gene: TRBV3-1; abundance: once; CDR3aa: CACWHPGQGILNNSPLHF; CDR3nt: TGTGCCTGCTGGCACCCGGGACAGGGAATTCTCAATAATTCACCCCTCCACTTT
j_gene: TRBJ1-6; d_gene: TRBD1; v_gene: TRBV7-8; abundance: many; CDR3aa: CASSNRQGPYSPLHF; CDR3nt: TGTGCCAGCAGCAATCGACAGGGGCCTTATTCACCCCTCCACTTT
j_gene: TRBJ2-7; d_gene: -; v_gene: TRBV12-3/TRBV12-4; abundance: many; CDR3aa: CASSLAIREQYF; CDR3nt: TGTGCCAGCAGTTTAGCGATCAGGGAGCAGTACTTC
j_gene: TRBJ1-1; d_gene: -; v_gene: TRBV19; abundance: few; CDR3aa: CASSIERNAEAFF; CDR3nt: TGTGCCAGTAGTATAGAAAGAAACGCTGAAGCTTTCTTT
j_gene: TRBJ2-1; d_gene: TRBD2; v_gene: TRBV3-1; abundance: -; CDR3aa: CASCSTRGASGGVYEQFF; CDR3nt: TGTGCCAGCTGCTCAACTAGGGGCGCTAGCGGGGGAGTGTATGAGCAGTTCTTC
j_gene: TRBJ2-7; d_gene: -; v_gene: TRBV5-1; abundance: many; CDR3aa: CASSIRDGAYEQYF; CDR3nt: TGCGCCAGCAGCATCCGGGACGGGGCCTACGAGCAGTACTTC
j_gene: TRBJ2-7; d_gene: -; v_gene: TRBV5-5; abundance: many; CDR3aa: CASSFIVFGEQYF; CDR3nt: TGTGCCAGCAGCTTTATAGTTTTCGGCGAGCAGTACTTC
j_gene: TRBJ1-2; d_gene: -; v_gene: TRBV11-1; abundance: many; CDR3aa: CASSAAQGGYTF; CDR3nt: TGTGCCAGCAGCGCAGCCCAGGGAGGCTACACCTTC
j_gene: TRBJ1-6; d_gene: -; v_gene: TRBV20-1; abundance: many; CDR3aa: CSARMDYNSPLHF; CDR3nt: TGCAGTGCTAGGATGGACTATAATTCACCCCTCCACTTT
j_gene: TRBJ2-3; d_gene: TRBD1; v_gene: TRBV9; abundance: many; CDR3aa: CASSVEGGQWTDTQYF; CDR3nt: TGTGCCAGCAGCGTAGAAGGGGGCCAATGGACAGATACGCAGTATTTT
j_gene: TRBJ2-3; d_gene: TRBD2; v_gene: TRBV15; abundance: many; CDR3aa: CATSTTSGVTDTQYF; CDR3nt: TGTGCCACCAGCACTACTAGCGGCGTCACAGATACGCAGTATTTT
j_gene: TRBJ2-7; d_gene: TRBD1; v_gene: TRBV7-8; abundance: many; CDR3aa: CASSQRQGGKNEQYF; CDR3nt: TGTGCCAGCAGCCAAAGACAGGGGGGTAAGAACGAGCAGTACTTC
j_gene: TRBJ1-5; d_gene: -; v_gene: TRBV5-1; abundance: many; CDR3aa: CASSLKPGANQPQHF; CDR3nt: TGCGCCAGCAGCTTGAAGCCAGGGGCAAATCAGCCCCAGCATTTT
j_gene: TRBJ2-7; d_gene: -; v_gene: TRBV7-2; abundance: many; CDR3aa: CASSLTPYEQYF; CDR3nt: TGTGCCAGCAGCTTAACCCCTTACGAGCAGTACTTC
j_gene: TRBJ1-1; d_gene: -; v_gene: TRBV5-6; abundance: many; CDR3aa: CASSLEGGPNTEAFF; CDR3nt: TGTGCCAGCAGCTTGGAAGGAGGACCAAACACTGAAGCTTTCTTT
j_gene: TRBJ2-3; d_gene: TRBD2; v_gene: TRBV12-3/TRBV12-4; abundance: medium-sized; CDR3aa: CASSQGTSGGTDTQYF; CDR3nt: TGTGCCAGCAGTCAAGGGACTAGCGGGGGTACAGATACGCAGTATTTT
j_gene: TRBJ1-4; d_gene: TRBD1; v_gene: TRBV10-2; abundance: medium-sized; CDR3aa: CASSGVTGDEKLFF; CDR3nt: TGCGCCAGCAGTGGGGTGACAGGGGATGAAAAACTGTTTTTT
j_gene: TRBJ2-3; d_gene: TRBD1; v_gene: TRBV7-9; abundance: -; CDR3aa: CATTGGADTQYF; CDR3nt: TGTGCCACCACAGGGGGCGCAGATACGCAGTATTTT
j_gene: TRBJ1-6; d_gene: -; v_gene: TRBV28; abundance: many; CDR3aa: CASSPAGDLGNSPLHF; CDR3nt: TGTGCCAGCAGCCCCGCTGGGGATCTTGGTAATTCACCCCTCCACTTT
j_gene: TRBJ2-4; d_gene: -; v_gene: TRBV10-3; abundance: many; CDR3aa: CAISDETALSIQYF; CDR3nt: TGTGCCATCAGTGACGAGACAGCCCTGAGCATTCAGTACTTC
j_gene: TRBJ2-3; d_gene: -; v_gene: TRBV5-1; abundance: many; CDR3aa: CASSSDSYTDTQYF; CDR3nt: TGCGCCAGCAGCTCGGACAGTTACACAGATACGCAGTATTTT
j_gene: TRBJ1-3; d_gene: -; v_gene: TRBV12-3/TRBV12-4; abundance: many; CDR3aa: CASRDQGWPSSGNTIYF; CDR3nt: TGTGCCAGCAGAGACCAGGGATGGCCCTCGTCTGGAAACACCATATATTTT
j_gene: TRBJ1-5; d_gene: -; v_gene: TRBV20-1; abundance: many; CDR3aa: CSAHHIAQPQHF; CDR3nt: TGCAGTGCCCACCACATTGCCCAGCCCCAGCATTTT
j_gene: TRBJ2-7; d_gene: -; v_gene: TRBV15; abundance: many; CDR3aa: CATSRDRVSWRYGKYEQYF; CDR3nt: TGTGCCACCAGCAGAGATCGGGTATCCTGGCGGTATGGGAAATACGAGCAGTACTTC